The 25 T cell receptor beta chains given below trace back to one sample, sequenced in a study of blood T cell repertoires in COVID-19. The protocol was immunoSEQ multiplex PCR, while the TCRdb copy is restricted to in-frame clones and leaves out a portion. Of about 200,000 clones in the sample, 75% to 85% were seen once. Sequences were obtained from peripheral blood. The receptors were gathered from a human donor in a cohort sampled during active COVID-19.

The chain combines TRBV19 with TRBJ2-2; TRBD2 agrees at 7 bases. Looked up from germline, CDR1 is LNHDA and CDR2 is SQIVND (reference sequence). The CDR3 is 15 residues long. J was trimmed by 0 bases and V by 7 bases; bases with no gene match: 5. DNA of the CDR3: TGTGCCAGTACCTACGCGGGAGCGAACACCGGGGAGCTGTTTTTT. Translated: CASTYAGANTGELFF.

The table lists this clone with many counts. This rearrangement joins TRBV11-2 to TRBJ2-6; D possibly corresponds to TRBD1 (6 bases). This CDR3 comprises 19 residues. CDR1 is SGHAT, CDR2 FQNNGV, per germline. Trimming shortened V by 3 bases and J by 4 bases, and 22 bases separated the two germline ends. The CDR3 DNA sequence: TGTGCCAGCAGCTTCAGAGGGGGAGTAGGGGCAAGAGGGGCCAACGTCCTGACTTTC. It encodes CASSFRGGVGARGANVLTF.

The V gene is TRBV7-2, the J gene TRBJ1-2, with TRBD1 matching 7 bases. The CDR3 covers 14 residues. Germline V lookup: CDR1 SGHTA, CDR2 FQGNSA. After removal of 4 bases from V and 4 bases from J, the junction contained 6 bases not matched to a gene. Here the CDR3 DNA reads TGTGCCAGCAGCTCTAAAAGGGGGCTCTATGGCTACACCTTC. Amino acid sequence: CASSSKRGLYGYTF.

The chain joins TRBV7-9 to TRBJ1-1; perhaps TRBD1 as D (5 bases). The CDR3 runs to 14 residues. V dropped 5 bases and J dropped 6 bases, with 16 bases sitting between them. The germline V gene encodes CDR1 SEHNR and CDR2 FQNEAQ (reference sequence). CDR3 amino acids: CASSPLRGEAEAFF. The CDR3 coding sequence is TGTGCCAGCAGCCCATTGCGGGGGGAAGCTGAAGCTTTCTTT.

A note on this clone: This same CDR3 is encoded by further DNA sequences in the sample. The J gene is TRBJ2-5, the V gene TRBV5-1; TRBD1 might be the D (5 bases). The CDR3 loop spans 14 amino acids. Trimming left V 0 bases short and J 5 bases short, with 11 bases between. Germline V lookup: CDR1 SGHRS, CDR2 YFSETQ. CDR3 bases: TGCGCCAGCAGCTTGGCCGGGCAGGGCGAGACCCAGTACTTC. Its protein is CASSLAGQGETQYF.

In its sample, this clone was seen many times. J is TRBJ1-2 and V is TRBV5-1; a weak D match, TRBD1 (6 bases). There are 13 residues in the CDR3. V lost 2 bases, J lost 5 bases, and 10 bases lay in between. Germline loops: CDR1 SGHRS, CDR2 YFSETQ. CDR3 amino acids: CASSLIQGYGYTF. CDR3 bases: TGCGCCAGCAGCTTAATACAGGGTTATGGCTACACCTTC. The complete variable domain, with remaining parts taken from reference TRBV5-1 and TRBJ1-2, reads KAGVTQTPRYLIKTRGQQVTLSCSPISGHRSVSWYQQTPGQGLQFLFEYFSETQRNKGNFPGRFSGRQFSNSRSEMNVSTLELGDSALYLCASSLIQGYGYTFGSGTRLTVV.

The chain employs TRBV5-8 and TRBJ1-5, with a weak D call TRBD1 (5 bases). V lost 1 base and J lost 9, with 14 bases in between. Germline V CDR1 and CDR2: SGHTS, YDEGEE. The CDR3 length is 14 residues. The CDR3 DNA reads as TGTGCCAGCAGCTTGTCAGGGTCTGGGCGGCCCCAGCATTTT. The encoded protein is CASSLSGSGRPQHF.

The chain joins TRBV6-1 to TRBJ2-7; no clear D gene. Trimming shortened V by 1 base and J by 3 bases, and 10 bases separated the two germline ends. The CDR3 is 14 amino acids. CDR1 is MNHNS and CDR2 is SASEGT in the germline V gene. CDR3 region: CASSEVPRYYEQYF. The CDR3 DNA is TGTGCCAGCAGTGAAGTTCCCCGTTACTACGAGCAGTACTTC.

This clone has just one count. The chain's CDR3 is CASSSRGRAPDEQFF. In DNA, the CDR3 is TGTGCCAGCAGTTCCCGCGGGAGGGCGCCCGATGAGCAGTTCTTC. This chain connects TRBV28 to TRBJ2-1; 9 positions agree with TRBD2. The V gene end was trimmed by 4 bases and the J gene end by 8 bases; junction bases not matched to a gene: 9. The CDR3 consists of 15 residues. Germline V gene data show CDR1 as MDHEN and CDR2 as SYDVKM.

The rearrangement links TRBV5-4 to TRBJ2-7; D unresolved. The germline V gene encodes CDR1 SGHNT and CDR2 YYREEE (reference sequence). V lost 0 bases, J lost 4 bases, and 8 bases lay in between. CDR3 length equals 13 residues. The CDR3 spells CASSLELTYEQYF. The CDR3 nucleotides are TGTGCCAGCAGCTTGGAACTTACGTACGAGCAGTACTTC.

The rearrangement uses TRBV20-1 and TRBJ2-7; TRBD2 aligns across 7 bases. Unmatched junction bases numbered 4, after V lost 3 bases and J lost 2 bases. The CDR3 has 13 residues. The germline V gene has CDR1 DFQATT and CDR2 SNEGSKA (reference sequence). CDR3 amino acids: CSASWTSTYEQYF. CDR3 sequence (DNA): TGCAGTGCTAGTTGGACTAGTACCTACGAGCAGTACTTC.

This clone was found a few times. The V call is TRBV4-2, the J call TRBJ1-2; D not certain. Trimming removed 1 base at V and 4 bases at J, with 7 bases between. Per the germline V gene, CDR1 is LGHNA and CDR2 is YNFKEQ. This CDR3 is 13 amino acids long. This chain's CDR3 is CASSQGSGYGYTF. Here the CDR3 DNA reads TGTGCCAGCAGCCAAGGGAGCGGCTATGGCTACACCTTC.

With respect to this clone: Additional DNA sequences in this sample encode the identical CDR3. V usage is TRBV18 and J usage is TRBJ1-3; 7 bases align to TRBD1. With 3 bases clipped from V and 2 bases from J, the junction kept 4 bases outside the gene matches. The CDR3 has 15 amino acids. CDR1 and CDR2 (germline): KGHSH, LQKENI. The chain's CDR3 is CASSPGRGPGNTIYF. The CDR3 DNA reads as TGTGCCAGCTCACCGGGAAGGGGGCCTGGAAACACCATATATTTT.

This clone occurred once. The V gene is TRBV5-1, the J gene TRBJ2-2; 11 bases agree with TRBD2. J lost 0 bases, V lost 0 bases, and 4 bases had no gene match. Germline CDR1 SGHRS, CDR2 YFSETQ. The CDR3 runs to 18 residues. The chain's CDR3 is CASSLGGLAVTNTGELFF. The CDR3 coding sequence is TGCGCCAGCAGCTTGGGGGGACTAGCGGTCACGAACACCGGGGAGCTGTTTTTT.

CDR3 sequence (DNA): TGTGCCAGCTCACCACCAGGGGATGGCTACACCTTC. The encoded protein is CASSPPGDGYTF. V usage is TRBV18 and J usage is TRBJ1-2, with D maybe TRBD1 (5 bases). V dropped 0 bases and J dropped 6 bases, with 5 bases sitting between them. Germline CDR1 KGHSH, CDR2 LQKENI. This CDR3 contains 12 residues.

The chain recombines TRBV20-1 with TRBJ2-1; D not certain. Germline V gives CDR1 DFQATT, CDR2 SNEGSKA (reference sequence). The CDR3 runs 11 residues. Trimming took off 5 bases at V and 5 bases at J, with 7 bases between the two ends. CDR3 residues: CSAYSDNEQFF. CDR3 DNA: TGCAGTGCTTACTCTGACAATGAGCAGTTCTTC.

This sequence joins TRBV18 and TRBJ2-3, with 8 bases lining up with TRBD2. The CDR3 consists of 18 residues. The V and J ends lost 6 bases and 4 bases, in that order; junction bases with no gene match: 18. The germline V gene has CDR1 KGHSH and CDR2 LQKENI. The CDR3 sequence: CASSASPGRPGGADTQYF. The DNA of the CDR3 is TGTGCCAGCTCCGCTAGCCCCGGGAGGCCGGGGGGGGCAGATACGCAGTATTTT.

The CDR3 region is CASSPPTGHEQYF. The DNA for the CDR3 is TGTGCCAGCTCACCACCGACAGGGCACGAGCAGTACTTC. J is TRBJ2-7 and V is TRBV18, with 7 bases identical to TRBD1. The ends lost 0 bases at V and 5 bases at J; junction bases unmatched: 1. This CDR3 comprises 13 residues. Germline CDR1 is KGHSH and CDR2 is LQKENI.

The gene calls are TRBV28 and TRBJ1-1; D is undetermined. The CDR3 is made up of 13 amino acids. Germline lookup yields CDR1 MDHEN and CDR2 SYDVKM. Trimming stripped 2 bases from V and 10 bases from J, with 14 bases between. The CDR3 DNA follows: TGTGCCAGCAGTTTACCCCTAGAGCAGACAGCTTTCTTT. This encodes CASSLPLEQTAFF. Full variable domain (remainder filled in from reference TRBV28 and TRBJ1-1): DVKVTQSSRYLVKRTGEKVFLECVQDMDHENMFWYRQDPGLGLRLIYFSYDVKMKEKGDIPEGYSVSREKKERFSLILESASTNQTSMYLCASSLPLEQTAFFGQGTRLTVV.

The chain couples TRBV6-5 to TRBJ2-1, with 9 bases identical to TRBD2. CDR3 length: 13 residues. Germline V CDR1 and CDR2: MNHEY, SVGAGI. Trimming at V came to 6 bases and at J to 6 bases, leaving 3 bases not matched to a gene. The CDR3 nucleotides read TGTGCCAGCAGGGGACTAGCAGGCAATGAGCAGTTCTTC. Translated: CASRGLAGNEQFF.

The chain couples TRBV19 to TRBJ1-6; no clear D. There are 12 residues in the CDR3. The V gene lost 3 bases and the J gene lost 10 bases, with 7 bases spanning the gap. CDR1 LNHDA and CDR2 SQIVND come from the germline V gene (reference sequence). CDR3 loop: CASSILGSPLHF. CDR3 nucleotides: TGTGCCAGTAGTATTTTGGGCTCACCCCTCCACTTT. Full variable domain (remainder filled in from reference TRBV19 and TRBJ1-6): DGGITQSPKYLFRKEGQNVTLSCEQNLNHDAMYWYRQDPGQGLRLIYYSQIVNDFQKGDIAEGYSVSREKKESFPLTVTSAQKNPTAFYLCASSILGSPLHFGNGTRLTVT.

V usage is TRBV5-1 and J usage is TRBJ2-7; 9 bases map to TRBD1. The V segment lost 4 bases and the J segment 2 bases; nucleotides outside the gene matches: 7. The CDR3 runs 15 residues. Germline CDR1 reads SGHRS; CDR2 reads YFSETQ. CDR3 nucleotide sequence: TGCGCCAGCAGCAGGAAGGGGGACAGGGCCTACGAGCAGTACTTC. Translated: CASSRKGDRAYEQYF.

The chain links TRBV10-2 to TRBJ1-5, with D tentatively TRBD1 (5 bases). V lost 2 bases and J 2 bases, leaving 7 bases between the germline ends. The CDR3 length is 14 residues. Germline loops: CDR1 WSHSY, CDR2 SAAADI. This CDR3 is CASSEGGGNQPQHF. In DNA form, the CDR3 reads TGCGCCAGCAGTGAGGGGGGGGGCAATCAGCCCCAGCATTTT.

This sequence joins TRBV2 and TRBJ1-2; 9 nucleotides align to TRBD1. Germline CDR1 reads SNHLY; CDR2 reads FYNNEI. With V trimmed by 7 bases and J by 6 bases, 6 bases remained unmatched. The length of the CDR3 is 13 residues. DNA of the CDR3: TGTGCCAGCAATTTACAGGGGGCAGATGGCTACACCTTC. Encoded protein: CASNLQGADGYTF.

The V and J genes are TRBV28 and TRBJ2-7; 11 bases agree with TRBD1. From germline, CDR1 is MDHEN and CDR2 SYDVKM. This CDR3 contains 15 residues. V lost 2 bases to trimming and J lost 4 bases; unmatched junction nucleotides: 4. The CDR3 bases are TGTGCCAGCAGTTTAGGGGACAGGGGGTCGTACGAGCAGTACTTC. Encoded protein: CASSLGDRGSYEQYF. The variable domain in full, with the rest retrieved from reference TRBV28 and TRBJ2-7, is DVKVTQSSRYLVKRTGEKVFLECVQDMDHENMFWYRQDPGLGLRLIYFSYDVKMKEKGDIPEGYSVSREKKERFSLILESASTNQTSMYLCASSLGDRGSYEQYFGPGTRLTVT.